This section outlines one T cell receptor beta chain sequence together with its context. Its antigen is unknown. This record comes from a study of CD4 T cells in relation to SARS-CoV-2 and coronaviruses. Study-level information: PBMCs were cultured with antigen for approximately nine days before TCR beta sequencing.

The CDR3 contains 14 residues. The germline V gene has CDR1 SGHRS and CDR2 YFSETQ. V was cut by 0 bases and J by 2 bases, with 9 bases left in between. Study-level points and caveats: The cross-reactivity analysis covered only spike protein, not other viral proteins.

Assay used: immunoSEQ multiplex PCR; TCRdb lists only in-frame clones, some missing. Of tens of thousands of clones in the sample, over 65% were seen once. CD4+ T cells from unexposed donors were obtained before the COVID-19 pandemic (2011-2018). CD4+ T cells were isolated from the cells after less than 13 days of culture. The material sequenced was CD4+ T cells from PBMCs, cultured in vitro. The TCR was taken from a human donor in good health. This sequence joins TRBV5-1 and TRBJ2-7; D perhaps matches TRBD2 (5 bases). CDR3 nucleotides: TGCGCCAGCAGCTTGGTTGGGAGCGCCTACGAGCAGTACTTC. Translating gives CASSLVGSAYEQYF. The full variable domain, with the rest looked up from reference TRBV5-1 and TRBJ2-7, is KAGVTQTPRYLIKTRGQQVTLSCSPISGHRSVSWYQQTPGQGLQFLFEYFSETQRNKGNFPGRFSGRQFSNSRSEMNVSTLELGDSALYLCASSLVGSAYEQYFGPGTRLTVT.